The clone carrying this TCR beta chain was recorded many times. The CDR3 is made up of 14 amino acids. Germline CDR1 and CDR2: MNHEY and SVGAGI. With V trimmed by 6 bases and J by 2 bases, 3 bases remained unmatched. The source of the sample is a study of T cells in Graves' hyperthyroidism and ophthalmopathy. Amplification yielded TCR beta CDR3 regions, with RNA transcripts as the source. First-round RT-PCR with HTBI primers amplified the TCR CDR3 region. TCRdb reanalysed the multiplex PCR reads using MiXCR and keeps one entry per CDR3 protein. The sample yields almost 250,000 distinct CDR3 sequences, roughly a quarter seen once.

The receptor was isolated from a woman aged 40-49 years with Graves' ophthalmopathy. This sequence joins TRBV6-5 and TRBJ1-2, with 10 bases matching TRBD1. Material for sequencing was blood. Here the CDR3 reads CASRWDRGNYGYTF. CDR3 bases: TGTGCCAGCAGGTGGGACAGGGGCAACTATGGCTACACCTTC.